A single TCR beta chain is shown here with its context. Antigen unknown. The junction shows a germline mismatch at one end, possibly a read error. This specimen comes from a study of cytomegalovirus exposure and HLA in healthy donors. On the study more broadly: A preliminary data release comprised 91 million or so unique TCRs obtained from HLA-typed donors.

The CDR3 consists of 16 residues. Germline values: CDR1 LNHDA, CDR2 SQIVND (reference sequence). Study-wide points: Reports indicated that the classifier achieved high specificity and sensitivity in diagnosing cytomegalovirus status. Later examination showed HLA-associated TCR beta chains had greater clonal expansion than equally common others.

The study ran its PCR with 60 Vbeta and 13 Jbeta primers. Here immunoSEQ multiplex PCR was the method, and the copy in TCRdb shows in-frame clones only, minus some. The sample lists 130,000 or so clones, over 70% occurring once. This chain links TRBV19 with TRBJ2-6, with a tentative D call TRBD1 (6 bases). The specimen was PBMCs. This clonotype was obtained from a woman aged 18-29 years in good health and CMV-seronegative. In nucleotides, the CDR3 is TGTGCCAGTAGTCCAGACAGGTTCTCTGGGGCCAACGGCCTGACTTTC. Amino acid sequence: CASSPDRFSGANGLTF.